This T cell receptor (beta chain) originates from a study of T cells in Graves' hyperthyroidism and ophthalmopathy. Under 3 months was the duration of disease in ophthalmopathy patients, who also had a Clinical Activity Score of at least 3 and a NOSPECS grade of at least 4. More than 9.5 ml fresh peripheral blood yielded the PBMCs. The CDR3 length is 20 residues. The trim removed 3 bases at V and 6 bases at J, leaving 22 bases unmatched. CDR1 and CDR2 from the germline V gene are SGHTA and FQGNSA. Amplified regions were TCR beta CDR3 sequences from RNA transcripts. HTBI primers were the set used in a first-round RT-PCR of the TCR CDR3. TCRdb ran MiXCR on the multiplex PCR reads and lists one entry per CDR3 protein. The sample lists about 640,000 distinct CDR3 sequences, about 15% occurring once.

This sequence joins TRBV7-2 and TRBJ1-4; 7 positions agree with TRBD1. The sequence came from a woman aged 45-65 years with Graves' ophthalmopathy. Sequenced input: blood. The CDR3 region is CASSFRQAGNTGTAYEKLFF. In DNA, the CDR3 is TGTGCCAGCAGCTTTAGGCAGGCGGGGAACACCGGGACAGCTTATGAAAAACTGTTTTTT. Supplemented by reference TRBV7-2 and TRBJ1-4, the full variable domain reads GAGVSQSPSNKVTEKGKDVELRCDPISGHTALYWYRQSLGQGLEFLIYFQGNSAPDKSGLPSDRFSAERTGGSVSTLTIQRTQQEDSAVYLCASSFRQAGNTGTAYEKLFFGSGTQLSVL.